The text below deals with one TCR beta chain. The CDR3 length is 12 residues. From germline, CDR1 is SQVTM and CDR2 ANQGSEA. V gave up 4 bases and J gave up 7 bases; unmatched junction bases: 7. Profiling relied on immunoSEQ multiplex PCR, and the TCRdb table lists in-frame clones only, not all of them. The sample includes tens of thousands of clones, around 87% of them seen just once. This specimen belongs to a study of OX40 agonist ivuxolimab in advanced cancers. In the study overall: Ivuxolimab, an antibody acting as an agonist of OX40 (CD134), was used to treat patients.

V gene TRBV29-1 combines with J gene TRBJ2-7; the match to TRBD2 covers 7 bases. This receptor was taken from an adult with an advanced solid tumor such as melanoma, head and neck, liver or kidney cancer. Sequenced material: CD4+ or CD8+ T cells sorted from blood, taken in a trial of the OX40 agonist ivuxolimab. In DNA form, the CDR3 reads TGCAGCGTTGCGGGGGGAGACGAGGAGCAGTACTTC. The encoded protein is CSVAGGDEEQYF.